This section outlines one T cell receptor (beta chain) sequence together with its context. Here immunoSEQ multiplex PCR was the method, and the copy in TCRdb shows in-frame clones only, minus some. The repertoire holds 100,000 to 150,000 clones, with under 95% as singletons. These data are taken from a study of OX40 agonist ivuxolimab in advanced cancers. Overall study context: People who had prior anti-PD-1, anti-PD-L1 or anti-CTLA-4 therapy could take part, and around 43% had some.

Germline trimming cut 0 bases from V and 4 bases from J; bases unmatched to any gene: 11. CDR3 size: 20 residues. Germline-derived CDR1 and CDR2 are ENHRY and SYGVKD. The receptor was isolated from an adult with an advanced solid tumor such as melanoma, head and neck, liver or kidney cancer. Sample: CD4+ or CD8+ T cells sorted from blood, taken in a trial of the OX40 agonist ivuxolimab. This chain connects TRBV10-3 to TRBJ2-1; 14 bases match TRBD2. DNA for the CDR3: TGTGCCATCAGTGAGTCGGGGACTAGCGGGAGAGCTGGGGTATACAATGAGCAGTTCTTC. It yields the protein CAISESGTSGRAGVYNEQFF.